One sample yielded the 27 T cell receptor beta chains listed below, sequenced in a study of blood T cell repertoires in COVID-19. Method: immunoSEQ multiplex PCR; TCRdb's copy keeps in-frame clones and lacks some. The sample has some 110,000 clones, roughly 80% seen once. The sequenced material came from peripheral blood. The receptors come from a man aged 30 to 39 with acute or convalescent COVID-19.

The rearrangement joins TRBV5-1 to TRBJ2-7; TRBD1 matches 7 bases. The CDR3 is made up of 15 amino acids. The V segment lost 3 bases and the J segment 3 bases; nucleotides outside the gene matches: 9. Germline V gene data show CDR1 as SGHRS and CDR2 as YFSETQ. CDR3 amino acids: CASSSTGTAGYEQYF. Here the CDR3 DNA reads TGCGCCAGCAGCTCTACCGGGACAGCCGGCTACGAGCAGTACTTC. Full variable domain (missing parts from reference TRBV5-1 and TRBJ2-7): KAGVTQTPRYLIKTRGQQVTLSCSPISGHRSVSWYQQTPGQGLQFLFEYFSETQRNKGNFPGRFSGRQFSNSRSEMNVSTLELGDSALYLCASSSTGTAGYEQYFGPGTRLTVT.

This CDR3 is CATSGAGDVYNEQFF. In DNA, the CDR3 is TGTGCCACCAGTGGAGCGGGGGACGTGTACAATGAGCAGTTCTTC. The chain links TRBV24-1 to TRBJ2-1, with TRBD2 matching 8 bases. Per germline, CDR1 KGHDR and CDR2 SFDVKD. V dropped 5 bases and J dropped 4; count of bases not matched to a gene: 6. The CDR3 sequence is 15 residues long.

The rearrangement links TRBV6-2 or TRBV6-3 to TRBJ1-2; 7 bases fit TRBD1. The germline gives CDR1 MNHEY, CDR2 SVGEGT. This CDR3 has 17 amino acids. The trim removed 3 bases at V and 0 bases at J, leaving 10 bases unmatched. The CDR3 loop is CASSYSGRGSANYGYTF. In nucleotides, the CDR3 is TGTGCCAGCAGTTATAGCGGCAGGGGGTCAGCTAACTATGGCTACACCTTC.

This sequence joins TRBV2 and TRBJ2-2, with TRBD1 as a possible D gene (5 bases). CDR3 length: 14 residues. Trimming pared 2 bases from V and 4 bases from J, leaving 8 bases between. Germline V lookup: CDR1 SNHLY, CDR2 FYNNEI. CDR3 nucleotide sequence: TGTGCCAGCAGTGAACAGGGCTTCACCGGGGAGCTGTTTTTT. This translates into CASSEQGFTGELFF.

J is TRBJ1-2 and V is TRBV6-5, with TRBD1 matching over 8 bases. The length of the CDR3 is 13 residues. The germline CDR1 and CDR2 sequences are MNHEY and SVGAGI. The J segment lost 5 bases and the V segment lost 6 bases, leaving 5 bases of the junction unmatched. CDR3 in amino acids: CASSPTGDYGYTF. CDR3 sequence (DNA): TGTGCCAGCAGCCCGACAGGGGATTATGGCTACACCTTC.

The V gene is TRBV9, the J gene TRBJ1-2; D remains ambiguous. This CDR3 comprises 10 residues. With 1 base removed from V and 7 bases from J, the gap between germline ends came to 2 bases. Germline CDR1 and CDR2: SGDLS and YYNGEE. The CDR3 sequence is CASSVLGYTF. The CDR3 DNA is TGTGCCAGCAGCGTACTTGGCTACACCTTC.

This clone appeared once. The CDR3 nucleotides are TGTGCCAGCAGCTTAGGTTTTTTGACAGGCAGTGAAAAACTGTTTTTT. Residues: CASSLGFLTGSEKLFF. The chain employs TRBV13 and TRBJ1-4, with TRBD1 as a possible D gene (6 bases). Germline loops: CDR1 PRHDT, CDR2 FYEKMQ (reference sequence). Between the trimmed V and J ends, which lost 0 bases and 7 bases, there was a span of 15 bases. This CDR3 contains 16 residues.

In its sample, this clone was seen a few times. The J gene is TRBJ2-2, the V gene TRBV7-3, with D uncertain. CDR3 length equals 13 residues. Germline CDR1 reads SGHTA; CDR2 reads FQGTGA. Trimming removed 0 bases from V and 12 bases from J, with 11 bases in between. CDR3 region: CASSLTTDDKLFF. The CDR3 nucleotides are TGTGCCAGCAGCTTAACGACCGACGACAAGCTGTTTTTT.

The chain links TRBV4-1 to TRBJ2-3; no clear D. The CDR3 runs 17 residues. Trimming pared 4 bases from V and 2 bases from J, leaving 19 bases between. Germline CDR1 reads MGHRA; CDR2 reads YSYEKL. CDR3 coding DNA: TGCGCCAGCAGCCCCCGGAGTTACTACGATGTCACAGATACGCAGTATTTT. This codes for CASSPRSYYDVTDTQYF.

This sequence joins TRBV3-1 (or the pseudogene TRBV3-2) and TRBJ2-5, with D possibly being TRBD1 (6 bases). The length of the CDR3 is 14 residues. Germline-derived CDR1 and CDR2 are LGHDT and YNNKEL (reference sequence). Trimming removed 4 bases from V and 1 base from J, with 10 bases in between. The chain's CDR3 is CASSRRTVQETQYF. In DNA form, the CDR3 reads TGTGCCAGCAGCCGTCGGACAGTCCAAGAGACCCAGTACTTC.

This rearrangement joins TRBV4-3 to TRBJ2-1; no reliable D call. Germline V gives CDR1 LGHNA, CDR2 YSLEER. The CDR3 totals 16 residues. V shed 0 bases and J shed 1 base, with 10 bases lying between them. CDR3 coding DNA: TGCGCCAGCAGCCAAGATCGGTCTATTTCCTACAATGAGCAGTTCTTC. This gives the protein CASSQDRSISYNEQFF.

The chain is built from TRBV4-1 and TRBJ1-4, with D possibly TRBD1 on 5 matching bases. The germline V gene encodes CDR1 MGHRA and CDR2 YSYEKL. The CDR3 has 16 residues. Trimming removed 3 bases at V and 7 bases at J, with 18 bases between. Written as DNA, the CDR3 is TGCGCCAGCAGCCATGCGTCAGGGTTGTATTCTGAAAAACTGTTTTTT. It translates to CASSHASGLYSEKLFF.

The chain is built from TRBV29-1 and TRBJ1-5; 8 positions match TRBD1. The CDR3 loop spans 15 amino acids. Germline V lookup: CDR1 SQVTM, CDR2 ANQGSEA. The junction had 8 bases not matched to a gene; V was cut back by 0 bases and J by 7 bases. As DNA, the CDR3 is TGCAGCGTTGAAGAAGGAGCAGGGGGCGGGCAGCCCCAGCATTTT. Translated: CSVEEGAGGGQPQHF. The complete variable domain, with remaining parts taken from reference TRBV29-1 and TRBJ1-5, reads SAVISQKPSRDICQRGTSLTIQCQVDSQVTMMFWYRQQPGQSLTLIATANQGSEATYESGFVIDKFPISRPNLTFSTLTVSNMSPEDSSIYLCSVEEGAGGGQPQHFGDGTRLSIL.

The chain couples TRBV7-9 to TRBJ2-5, with TRBD1 matching over 9 bases. The V gene's germline CDR1 is SEHNR and CDR2 FQNEAQ (reference sequence). This CDR3 is 17 amino acids long. Germline trimming cut 3 bases from V and 0 bases from J; bases unmatched to any gene: 8. The CDR3 DNA follows: TGTGCCAGCAGCTTTCTCCGGGACAGGGTCTACCAAGAGACCCAGTACTTC. This encodes CASSFLRDRVYQETQYF.

This chain uses TRBV7-2 with TRBJ2-2; 7 nucleotides match TRBD2. The germline gives CDR1 SGHTA, CDR2 FQGNSA. V shed 10 bases and J 6 bases; nucleotides not matched to a gene: 11. The CDR3 length is 14 residues. CDR3 nucleotides: TGTGCCAACCTACTAGGTGGGGGGGCCGGGGAGCTGTTTTTT. Its translation is CANLLGGGAGELFF.

V is TRBV5-5 and J is TRBJ1-3; a weak D match, TRBD1 (5 bases). The germline CDR1 and CDR2 sequences are SGHKS and YYEKEE (reference sequence). The V end lost 3 bases, the J end lost 0 bases, and 16 bases lay between the germline ends. The CDR3 runs 17 residues. CDR3 protein: CASSSNLGLNSGNTIYF. The CDR3 nucleotides are TGTGCCAGCAGCTCAAACCTGGGGCTGAACTCTGGAAACACCATATATTTT.

This rearrangement joins TRBV12-3 or TRBV12-4 to TRBJ1-4; 7 bases are shared with TRBD1. After removal of 2 bases from V and 10 bases from J, the junction contained 4 bases not matched to a gene. CDR3 length: 13 amino acids. The CDR3 bases are TGTGCCAGCAGTTTAAACAGGGGTGGAAAACTGTTTTTT. Translated, it gives CASSLNRGGKLFF.

The rearrangement uses TRBV19 and TRBJ1-2, with D tentatively TRBD1 (5 bases). The V end lost 1 base, the J end lost 4 bases, and 16 bases lay between the germline ends. This CDR3 region has 16 residues. Germline V gene data show CDR1 as LNHDA and CDR2 as SQIVND (reference sequence). The CDR3 region is CASSIALLDIGYGYTF. The CDR3 DNA is TGTGCCAGTAGTATAGCCCTACTGGACATCGGCTATGGCTACACCTTC.

This clone has only a few counts. V is TRBV9 and J is TRBJ1-4, with TRBD1 matching 7 bases. The J segment lost 4 bases and the V segment lost 2 bases, leaving 5 bases of the junction unmatched. CDR1 and CDR2 (germline): SGDLS, YYNGEE. CDR3 length: 15 amino acids. The CDR3 DNA sequence: TGTGCCAGCAGCGTTAGGGACAGCCTTAATGAAAAACTGTTTTTT. It is translated as CASSVRDSLNEKLFF.

The chain carries TRBV9 and TRBJ2-3; TRBD2 matches 11 bases. The CDR3 extends over 15 amino acids. The V segment lost 2 bases and the J segment 1 base; nucleotides outside the gene matches: 0. Germline loops: CDR1 SGDLS, CDR2 YYNGEE. The CDR3: CASSVSGRGTDTQYF. Here the CDR3 DNA reads TGTGCCAGCAGCGTTAGCGGGAGGGGCACAGATACGCAGTATTTT.

The chain links TRBV19 to TRBJ2-4; a possible D gene is TRBD1 (6 bases). The CDR3 runs 14 residues. Germline V gene lookup returns CDR1 LNHDA and CDR2 SQIVND (reference sequence). Trimming stripped 6 bases from V and 3 bases from J, with 12 bases between. The CDR3 DNA sequence: TGTGCCAGTAGGGACCCAGGGGACAAAAACATTCAGTACTTC. Translated, it gives CASRDPGDKNIQYF.

This clone was counted once. This chain links TRBV5-1 with TRBJ2-1; 12 nucleotides line up with TRBD2. The germline V gene has CDR1 SGHRS and CDR2 YFSETQ. V trimming: 4 bases; J trimming: 7 bases; junction bases outside the gene matches: 9. This CDR3 contains 16 residues. Here the CDR3 DNA reads TGCGCCAGCAGCACTCGACTAGCGGGAGCGGGAAATGAGCAGTTCTTC. Translated: CASSTRLAGAGNEQFF.

V is TRBV10-3 and J is TRBJ1-1; D unresolved. The germline V gene has CDR1 ENHRY and CDR2 SYGVKD. V was cut by 6 bases and J by 1 base, with 9 bases left in between. CDR3 size: 13 residues. The CDR3 reads CAISQHPNTEAFF. The CDR3 DNA sequence: TGTGCCATCAGCCAACACCCGAACACTGAAGCTTTCTTT.

V and J are TRBV6-6 and TRBJ2-7, with D perhaps TRBD2 (7 bases). V was clipped by 5 bases and J by 7 bases, with 18 bases between them. This CDR3 is built from 14 residues. Germline values: CDR1 MNHNY, CDR2 SVGAGI (reference sequence). The CDR3: CASSPGHGRGEQYF. CDR3 DNA: TGTGCCAGCAGTCCCGGACATGGGAGGGGGGAGCAGTACTTC.

This chain links TRBV5-4 with TRBJ1-4; D possibly corresponds to TRBD1 (5 bases). There are 15 residues in the CDR3. In germline, CDR1 is SGHNT, CDR2 YYREEE (reference sequence). Trimming pared 4 bases from V and 8 bases from J, leaving 18 bases between. CDR3 in DNA: TGTGCCAGCAGCCCGGGGGGGAAACTTAAGGAAAAACTGTTTTTT. Its protein product is CASSPGGKLKEKLFF.

The chain uses TRBV6-5 and TRBJ1-2; 7 nucleotides align to TRBD1. The germline CDR1 and CDR2 sequences are MNHEY and SVGAGI. V lost 6 bases to trimming and J lost 1 base; unmatched junction nucleotides: 8. This CDR3 contains 15 residues. The DNA for the CDR3 is TGTGCCAGCAGCCCCAATCAGGGGGGTAACTATGGCTACACCTTC. Protein product: CASSPNQGGNYGYTF.

This sequence joins TRBV7-2 and TRBJ2-2; D call uncertain. CDR1 is SGHTA and CDR2 is FQGNSA in the germline V gene. Trimming cost V 5 bases and J 1 base, with 8 bases left between them. The CDR3 runs 14 residues. CDR3 residues: CASSLQLNTGELFF. The CDR3 DNA sequence: TGTGCCAGCAGCCTACAGTTGAACACCGGGGAGCTGTTTTTT.